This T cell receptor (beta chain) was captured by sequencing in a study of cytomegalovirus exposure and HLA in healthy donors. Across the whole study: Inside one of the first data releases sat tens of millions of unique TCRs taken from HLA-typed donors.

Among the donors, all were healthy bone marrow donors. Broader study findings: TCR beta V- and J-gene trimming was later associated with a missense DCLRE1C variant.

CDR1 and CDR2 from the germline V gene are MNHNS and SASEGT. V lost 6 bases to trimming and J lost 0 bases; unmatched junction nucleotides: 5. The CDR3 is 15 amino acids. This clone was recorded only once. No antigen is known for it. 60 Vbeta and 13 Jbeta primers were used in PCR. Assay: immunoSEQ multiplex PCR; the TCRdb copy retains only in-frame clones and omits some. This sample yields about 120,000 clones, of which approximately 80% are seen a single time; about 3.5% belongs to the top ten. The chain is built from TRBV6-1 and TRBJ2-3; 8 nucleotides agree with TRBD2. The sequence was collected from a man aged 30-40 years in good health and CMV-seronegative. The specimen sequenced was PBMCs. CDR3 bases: TGTGCCAGCAGCGGGCCGGGAGGGAGCACAGATACGCAGTATTTT. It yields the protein CASSGPGGSTDTQYF.